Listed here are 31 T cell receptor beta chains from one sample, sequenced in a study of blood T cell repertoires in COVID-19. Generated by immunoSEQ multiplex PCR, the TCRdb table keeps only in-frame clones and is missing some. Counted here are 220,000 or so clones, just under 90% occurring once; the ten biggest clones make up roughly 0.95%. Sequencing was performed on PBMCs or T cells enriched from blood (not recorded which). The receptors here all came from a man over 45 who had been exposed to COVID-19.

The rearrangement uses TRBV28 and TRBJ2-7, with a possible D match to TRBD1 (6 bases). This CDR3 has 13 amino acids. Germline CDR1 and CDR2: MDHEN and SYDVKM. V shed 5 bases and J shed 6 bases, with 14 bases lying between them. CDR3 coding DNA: TGTGCCAGCAGTACCCCTGGGGGCGTCGAGCAGTACTTC. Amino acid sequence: CASSTPGGVEQYF.

For the CDR3, the DNA is TGTGCCAGCAGTGACTCCCCAGGGGGAAAAGATACGCAGTATTTT. Translation gives CASSDSPGGKDTQYF. The chain combines TRBV6-4 with TRBJ2-3, with 7 positions matching TRBD1. The CDR3 runs 15 residues. J gave up 5 bases and V 0 bases, and 5 bases lay outside the gene matches. Germline V gene sequence: CDR1 MRHNA, CDR2 SNTAGT.

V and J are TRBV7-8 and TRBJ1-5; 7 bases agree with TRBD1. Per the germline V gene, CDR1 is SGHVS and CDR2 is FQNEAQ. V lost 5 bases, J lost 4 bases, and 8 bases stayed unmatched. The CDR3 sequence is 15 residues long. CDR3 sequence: CASSPRQGANQPQHF. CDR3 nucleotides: TGTGCCAGCAGCCCCCGACAGGGAGCTAATCAGCCCCAGCATTTT.

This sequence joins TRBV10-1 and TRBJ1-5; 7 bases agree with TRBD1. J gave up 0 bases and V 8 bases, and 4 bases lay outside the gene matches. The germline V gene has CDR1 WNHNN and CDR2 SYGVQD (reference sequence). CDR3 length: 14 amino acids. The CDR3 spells CASWDRDSNQPQHF. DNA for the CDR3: TGCGCCAGCTGGGACAGAGATAGCAATCAGCCCCAGCATTTT.

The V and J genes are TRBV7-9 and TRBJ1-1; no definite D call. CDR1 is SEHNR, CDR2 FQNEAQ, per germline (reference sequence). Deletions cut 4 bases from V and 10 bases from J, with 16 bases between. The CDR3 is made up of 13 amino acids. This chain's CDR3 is CASSYGPSPRAFF. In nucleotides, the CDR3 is TGTGCCAGCAGCTATGGGCCCTCGCCCCGAGCTTTCTTT.

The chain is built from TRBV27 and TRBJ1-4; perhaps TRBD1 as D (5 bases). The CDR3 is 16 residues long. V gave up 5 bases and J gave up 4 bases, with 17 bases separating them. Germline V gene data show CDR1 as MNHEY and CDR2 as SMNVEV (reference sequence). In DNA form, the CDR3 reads TGTGCCAGCAGTGCCATTGGGGCGCAGGGTAATGAAAAACTGTTTTTT. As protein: CASSAIGAQGNEKLFF.

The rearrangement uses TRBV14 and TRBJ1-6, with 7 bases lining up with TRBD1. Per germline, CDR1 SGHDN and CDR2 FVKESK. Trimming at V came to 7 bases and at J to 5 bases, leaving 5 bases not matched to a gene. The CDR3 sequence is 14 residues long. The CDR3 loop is CASTGTANNSPLHF. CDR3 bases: TGTGCCAGCACCGGGACAGCTAATAATTCACCCCTCCACTTT.

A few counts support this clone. The CDR3 nucleotides read TGTGCCAGCAGCCAAGATCCAGCGGGAGACTTTAATGAGCAGTTCTTC. It encodes CASSQDPAGDFNEQFF. The V gene is TRBV4-2, the J gene TRBJ2-1, with 8 bases matching TRBD2. Trimming cost V 0 bases and J 7 bases; bases outside gene matches: 8. The CDR3 extends over 16 amino acids. Per germline, CDR1 LGHNA and CDR2 YNFKEQ.

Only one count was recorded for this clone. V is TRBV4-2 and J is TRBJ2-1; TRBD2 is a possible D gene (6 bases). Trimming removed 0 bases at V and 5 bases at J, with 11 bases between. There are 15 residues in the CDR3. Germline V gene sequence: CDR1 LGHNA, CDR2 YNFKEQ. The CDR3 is CASSQEERTNNEQFF. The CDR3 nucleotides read TGTGCCAGCAGCCAAGAAGAAAGGACTAACAATGAGCAGTTCTTC.

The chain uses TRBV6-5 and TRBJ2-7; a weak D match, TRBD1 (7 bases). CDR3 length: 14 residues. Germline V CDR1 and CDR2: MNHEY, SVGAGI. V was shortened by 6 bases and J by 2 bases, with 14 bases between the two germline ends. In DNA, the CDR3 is TGTGCCAGCAGGGAGGGGGCTTTAACCTACGAGCAGTACGTC. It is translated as CASREGALTYEQYV.

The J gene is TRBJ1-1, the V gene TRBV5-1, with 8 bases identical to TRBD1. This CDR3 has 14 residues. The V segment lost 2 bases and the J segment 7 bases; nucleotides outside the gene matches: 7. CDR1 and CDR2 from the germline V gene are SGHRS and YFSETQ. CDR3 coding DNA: TGCGCCAGCAGCTTCGGACAGGGCTTCGGTGAAGCTTTCTTT. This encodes CASSFGQGFGEAFF.

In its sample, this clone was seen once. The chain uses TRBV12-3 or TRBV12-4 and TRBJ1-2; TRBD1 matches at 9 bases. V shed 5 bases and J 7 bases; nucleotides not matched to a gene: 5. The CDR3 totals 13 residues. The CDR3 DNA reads TGTGCCAGCAGTACAACAGGGGGCATTGGCTACACCTTC. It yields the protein CASSTTGGIGYTF.

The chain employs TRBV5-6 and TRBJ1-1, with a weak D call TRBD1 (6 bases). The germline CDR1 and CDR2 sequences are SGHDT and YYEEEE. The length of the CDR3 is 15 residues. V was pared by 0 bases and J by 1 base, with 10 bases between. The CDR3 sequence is CASSLVQQGNTEAFF. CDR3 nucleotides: TGTGCCAGCAGCTTGGTACAACAGGGGAACACTGAAGCTTTCTTT.

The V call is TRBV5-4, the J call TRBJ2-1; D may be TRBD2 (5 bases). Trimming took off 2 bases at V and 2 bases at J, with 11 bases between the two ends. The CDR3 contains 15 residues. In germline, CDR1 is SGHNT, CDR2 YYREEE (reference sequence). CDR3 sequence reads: CASSLNGEAYNEQFF. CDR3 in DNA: TGTGCCAGCAGCTTAAACGGGGAAGCCTACAATGAGCAGTTCTTC.

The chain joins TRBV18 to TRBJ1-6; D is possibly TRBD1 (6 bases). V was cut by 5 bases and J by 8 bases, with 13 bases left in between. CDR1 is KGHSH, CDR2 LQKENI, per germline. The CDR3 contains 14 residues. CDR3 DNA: TGTGCCAGCTCAGACCAGGGGTGGGATTCACCCCTCCACTTT. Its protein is CASSDQGWDSPLHF. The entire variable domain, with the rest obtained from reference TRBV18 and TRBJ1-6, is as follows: NAGVMQNPRHLVRRRGQEARLRCSPMKGHSHVYWYRQLPEEGLKFMVYLQKENIIDESGMPKERFSAEFPKEGPSILRIQQVVRGDSAAYFCASSDQGWDSPLHFGNGTRLTVT.

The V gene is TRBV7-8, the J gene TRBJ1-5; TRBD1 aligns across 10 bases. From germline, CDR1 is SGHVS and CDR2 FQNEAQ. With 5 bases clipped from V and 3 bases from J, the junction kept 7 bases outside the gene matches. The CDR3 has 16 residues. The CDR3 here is CASSLRGTGDNQPQHF. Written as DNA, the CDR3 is TGTGCCAGCAGCCTACGGGGGACAGGGGACAATCAGCCCCAGCATTTT.

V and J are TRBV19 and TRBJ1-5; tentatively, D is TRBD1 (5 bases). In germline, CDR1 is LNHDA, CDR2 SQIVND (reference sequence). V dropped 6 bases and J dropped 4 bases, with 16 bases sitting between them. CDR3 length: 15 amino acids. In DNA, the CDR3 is TGTGCCAGTAGGGTAGGGGATACCCCTAATCAGCCCCAGCATTTT. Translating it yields CASRVGDTPNQPQHF.

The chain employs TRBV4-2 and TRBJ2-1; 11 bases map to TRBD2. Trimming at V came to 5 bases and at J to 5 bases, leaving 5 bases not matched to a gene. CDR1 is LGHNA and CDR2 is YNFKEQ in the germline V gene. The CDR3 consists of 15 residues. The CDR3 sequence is CASSSGTSGNNEQFF. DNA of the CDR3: TGTGCCAGCAGCTCCGGGACTAGCGGAAACAATGAGCAGTTCTTC.

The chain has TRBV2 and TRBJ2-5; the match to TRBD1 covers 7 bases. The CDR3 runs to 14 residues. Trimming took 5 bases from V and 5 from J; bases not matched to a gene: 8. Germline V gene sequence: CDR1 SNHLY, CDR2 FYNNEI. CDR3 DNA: TGTGCCAGCAGTTATTACAGGGGTACGGAGACCCAGTACTTC. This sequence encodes CASSYYRGTETQYF.

CDR3 region: CASSLGRAMGYTF. CDR3 bases: TGTGCCAGCAGCTTGGGCAGGGCGATGGGCTACACCTTC. The chain joins TRBV5-6 to TRBJ1-2; tentative D call: TRBD1 (5 bases). V lost 0 bases to trimming and J lost 8 bases, with 11 bases between them. The CDR3 totals 13 residues. The germline CDR1 and CDR2 sequences are SGHDT and YYEEEE.

The CDR3 loop reads CASNWAGDNTEAFF. CDR3 in DNA: TGTGCCAGTAATTGGGCAGGGGATAACACTGAAGCTTTCTTT. The V call is TRBV19, the J call TRBJ1-1; a weak D match, TRBD1 (6 bases). Trimming removed 7 bases from V and 2 bases from J, with 14 bases in between. Germline CDR1 and CDR2: LNHDA and SQIVND (reference sequence). The CDR3 is 14 amino acids.

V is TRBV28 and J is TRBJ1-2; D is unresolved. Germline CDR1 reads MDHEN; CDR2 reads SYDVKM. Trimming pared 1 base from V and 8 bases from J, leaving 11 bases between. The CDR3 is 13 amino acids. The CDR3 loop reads CASSLYTDLGYTF. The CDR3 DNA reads TGTGCCAGCAGTTTATACACAGATCTGGGCTACACCTTC.

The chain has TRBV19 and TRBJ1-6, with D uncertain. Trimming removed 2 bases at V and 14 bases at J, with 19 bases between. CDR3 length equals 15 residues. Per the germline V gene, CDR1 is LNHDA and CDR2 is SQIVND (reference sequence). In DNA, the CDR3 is TGTGCCAGTAGTATATGGGCCGGGGAATTCTCGTCCCTCCACTTT. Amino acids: CASSIWAGEFSSLHF.

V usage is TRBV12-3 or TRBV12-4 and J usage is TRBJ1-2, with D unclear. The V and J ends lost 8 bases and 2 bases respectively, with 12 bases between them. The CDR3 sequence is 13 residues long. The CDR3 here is CASAGPSNYGYTF. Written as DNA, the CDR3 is TGTGCCAGCGCCGGTCCTTCAAACTATGGCTACACCTTC.

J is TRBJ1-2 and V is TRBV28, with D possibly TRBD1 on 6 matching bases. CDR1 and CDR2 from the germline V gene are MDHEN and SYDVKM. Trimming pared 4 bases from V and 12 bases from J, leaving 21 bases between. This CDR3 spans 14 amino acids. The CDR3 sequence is CASSSRGGAVSDTF. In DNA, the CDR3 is TGTGCCAGCAGTTCCCGGGGGGGGGCGGTTTCGGACACCTTC.

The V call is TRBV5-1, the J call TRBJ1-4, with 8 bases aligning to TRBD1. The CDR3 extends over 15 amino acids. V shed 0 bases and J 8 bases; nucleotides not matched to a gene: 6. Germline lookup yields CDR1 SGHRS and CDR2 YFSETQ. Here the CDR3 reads CASSLAGQGYEKLFF. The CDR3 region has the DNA TGCGCCAGCAGCTTGGCCGGACAGGGCTACGAAAAACTGTTTTTT.

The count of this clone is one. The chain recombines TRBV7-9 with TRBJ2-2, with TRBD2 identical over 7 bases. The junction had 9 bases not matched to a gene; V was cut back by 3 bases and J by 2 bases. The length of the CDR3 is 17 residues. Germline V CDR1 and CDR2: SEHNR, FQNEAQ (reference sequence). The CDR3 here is CASSLSWGGNNTGELFF. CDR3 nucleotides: TGTGCCAGCAGCTTGTCATGGGGAGGGAATAACACCGGGGAGCTGTTTTTT. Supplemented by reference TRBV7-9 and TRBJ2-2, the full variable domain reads DTGVSQNPRHKITKRGQNVTFRCDPISEHNRLYWYRQTLGQGPEFLTYFQNEAQLEKSRLLSDRFSAERPKGSFSTLEIQRTEQGDSAMYLCASSLSWGGNNTGELFFGEGSRLTVL.

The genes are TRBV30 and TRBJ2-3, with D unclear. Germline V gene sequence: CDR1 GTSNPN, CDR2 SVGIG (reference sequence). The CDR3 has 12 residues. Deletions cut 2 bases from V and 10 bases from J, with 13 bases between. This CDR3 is CAWSSRLSAQYF. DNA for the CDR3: TGTGCCTGGAGTTCCCGACTGTCCGCGCAGTATTTT.

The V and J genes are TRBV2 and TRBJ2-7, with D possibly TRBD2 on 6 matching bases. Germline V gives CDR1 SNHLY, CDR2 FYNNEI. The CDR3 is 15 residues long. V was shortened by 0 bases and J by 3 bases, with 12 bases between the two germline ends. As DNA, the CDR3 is TGTGCCAGCAGTGAAGCAAGGCGGGGTAGCTACGAGCAGTACGTC. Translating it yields CASSEARRGSYEQYV.

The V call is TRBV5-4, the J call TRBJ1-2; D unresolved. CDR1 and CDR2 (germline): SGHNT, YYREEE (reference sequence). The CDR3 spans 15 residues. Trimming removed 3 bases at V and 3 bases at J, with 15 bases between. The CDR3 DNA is TGTGCCAGCAGCTCACCGGGTTTAGAGGACTATGGCTACACCTTC. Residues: CASSSPGLEDYGYTF.

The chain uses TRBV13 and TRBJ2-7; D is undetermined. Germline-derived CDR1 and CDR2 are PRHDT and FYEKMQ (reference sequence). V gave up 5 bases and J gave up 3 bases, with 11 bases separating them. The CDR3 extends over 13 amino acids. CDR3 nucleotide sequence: TGTGCCAGCAGCCCCAGCGAGATCTACGAGCAGTACGTC. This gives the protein CASSPSEIYEQYV.